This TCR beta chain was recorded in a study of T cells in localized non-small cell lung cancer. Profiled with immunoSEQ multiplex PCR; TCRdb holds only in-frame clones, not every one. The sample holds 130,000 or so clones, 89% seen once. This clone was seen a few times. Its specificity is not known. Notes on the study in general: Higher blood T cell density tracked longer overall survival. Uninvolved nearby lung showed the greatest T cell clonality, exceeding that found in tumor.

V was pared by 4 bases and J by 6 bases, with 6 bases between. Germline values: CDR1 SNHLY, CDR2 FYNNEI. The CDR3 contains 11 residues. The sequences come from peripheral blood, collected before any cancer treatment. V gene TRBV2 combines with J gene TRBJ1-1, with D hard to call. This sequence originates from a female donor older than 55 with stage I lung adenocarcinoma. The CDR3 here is CASSGRAEAFF. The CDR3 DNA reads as TGTGCCAGCAGTGGAAGGGCTGAAGCTTTCTTT.